This is a list of T cell receptor beta chains from one sample in a study of type 1 and type 2 diabetes patients. MiXCR, run by TCRdb on the multiplex PCR reads, gives a single entry per CDR3 protein. This sample carries a few hundred thousand distinct CDR3 sequences, approximately 45% of them seen once, and the ten largest clones take about an eighth. Input material: peripheral blood mononuclear cells (PBMCs). The receptors shown here come from a man aged 18-30 years with type 2 diabetes. CDR3s include the opening cysteine and the closing phenylalanine or tryptophan. The order of the fields is J gene, clone size, D gene, V gene, CDR3 DNA, CDR3 protein. A D gene is named only where the DNA matches it firmly. Where a row states a size, it is once, few, many or the class of an expanded clone; other rows omit it.

TRBJ1-6	few	.	TRBV9	TGTGCCAGCAGCCACCCTAGCGGGGGGGGCAATTCACCCCTCCACTTT	CASSHPSGGGNSPLHF
TRBJ1-6	.	.	TRBV5-1	TGTGCCAGCAGCTTGGCCCAGGGAAATACCTTTAATTCACCCCTCCACTTT	CASSLAQGNTFNSPLHF
TRBJ2-3	few	.	TRBV30	TGTGCCTGGAGCCCGGGCGCTTCGGGGGATACGCAGTATTTT	CAWSPGASGDTQYF
TRBJ1-1	few	.	TRBV12-3/TRBV12-4	TGTGCCAGCAGTTTTTCCGGGACCTTCCTCTGGGGAACTGAAGCTTTCTTT	CASSFSGTFLWGTEAFF
TRBJ2-5	.	.	TRBV28	TGTGCCAGCAGACCGGGACGGCAAGAGACCCAGTACTTC	CASRPGRQETQYF
TRBJ2-1	.	TRBD2	TRBV7-3	TGTGCCAGCAGCTTAGCTCGCGCGGGGGGGGCCAATGAGCAGTTCTTC	CASSLARAGGANEQFF
TRBJ2-7	.	.	TRBV20-1	TGCAGTGCTATAGCTCGACAGGGTCCGGGAGGGTACGAGCAGTACTTC	CSAIARQGPGGYEQYF
TRBJ2-5	.	.	TRBV2	TGTGCCAGCAGTGATCCGGGAGCGACCCAGTACTTC	CASSDPGATQYF
TRBJ1-5	.	.	TRBV6-6	TGTGTCAGCAATTCCGCTCAAGTAGGCAATCAGCCCCAGCATTTT	CVSNSAQVGNQPQHF
TRBJ1-5	few	.	TRBV5-1	TGCGCCAGCAGCTTGGATGGTCGGAGCAATCAGCCCCAGCATTTT	CASSLDGRSNQPQHF
TRBJ2-3	.	TRBD1	TRBV15	TGTGCCACCAGCAGAGGCCGGGACAGGACGAAGTATTTT	CATSRGRDRTKYF
TRBJ2-1	.	.	TRBV20-1	TGCAGCGTTGAAATGGGTACTTTTTACAATGAGCAGTTCTTC	CSVEMGTFYNEQFF
TRBJ2-7	few	TRBD2	TRBV4-2	TGTGCCAGCAGCCAAGATAGGCGGGGGAGAGAGCAGTACTTC	CASSQDRRGREQYF
TRBJ1-2	few	.	TRBV4-1	TGCGCCAGCAGCCAAGATCAAAACTATGGCTACACCTTC	CASSQDQNYGYTF
TRBJ2-7	once	.	TRBV4-2	TGTGCCAGCAGACAAGGGGCAGGGAGATCCTACGAGCAGTACTTC	CASRQGAGRSYEQYF
TRBJ1-1	.	.	TRBV12-3/TRBV12-4	TGTGCCAGCGCTCTGAACACTGAAGCTTTCTTT	CASALNTEAFF
TRBJ2-7	few	.	TRBV29-1	TGCAGCGGAACCAGGGGTTACGAGCAGTACTTC	CSGTRGYEQYF
TRBJ2-3	.	TRBD2	TRBV7-2	TGTGCCAGCAGCTTAGCCCAACTAGCGGTGGATACGCAGTATTTT	CASSLAQLAVDTQYF
TRBJ1-3	.	TRBD1	TRBV20-1	TGCAGTGCAACACAGGGGTCCGGAAACACCATATATTTT	CSATQGSGNTIYF
TRBJ1-1	.	.	TRBV2	TGTGCCAGCAGTGTCGATGGGGCGGTCGCTGAAGCTTTCTTT	CASSVDGAVAEAFF
TRBJ2-2	many	TRBD2	TRBV7-6	TGTGCCAGCAGCCTAAGCGGGGGCCGAAACACCGGGGAGCTGTTTTTT	CASSLSGGRNTGELFF
TRBJ1-2	.	.	TRBV13	TGTGCCAGCAGCCCACGCGCAACTGGGAGATATGGCTACACCTTC	CASSPRATGRYGYTF
TRBJ2-7	.	TRBD2	TRBV13	TGTGCCAGCAGCTGGACCGGGACTAGCGGGGGCGCTTCCTACGAGCAGTACTTC	CASSWTGTSGGASYEQYF
TRBJ1-1	once	TRBD1	TRBV19	TGTGCCAGCAAGGAGACAGGGGTGAACACTGAAGCTTTCTTT	CASKETGVNTEAFF
TRBJ2-7	.	.	TRBV6-1	TGTGCCAGCAGTGTGCAGGGGGGGTCCTACGAGCAGTACTTC	CASSVQGGSYEQYF
TRBJ1-6	.	.	TRBV20-1	TGCAGTGCTAGAGAACCCGGTGGAGGACCCCTCCACTTT	CSAREPGGGPLHF
TRBJ2-7	many	.	TRBV6-6	TGTGCCAGCAGTTACTCGACGGACTCCTACGAGCAGTACTTC	CASSYSTDSYEQYF
TRBJ2-7	.	TRBD2	TRBV7-2	TGTGCCAGCAAAGGGGAATGGACTAGCCACGAGCAGTACTTC	CASKGEWTSHEQYF
TRBJ2-2	.	.	TRBV6-6	TGTGCCAGCAGTTTGTACACTAACACCGGGGAGCTGTTTTTT	CASSLYTNTGELFF
TRBJ2-1	few	.	TRBV7-8	TGTGCCAGCAGCTCGCCCGGACTGCCAGCCTACAATGAGCAGTTCTTC	CASSSPGLPAYNEQFF
TRBJ1-5	.	.	TRBV7-2	TGTGCCAGCAGATTCAATAGCAATCAGCCCCAGCATTTT	CASRFNSNQPQHF
TRBJ2-3	.	.	TRBV5-1	TGCGCCAGCAGCCCGTCAACAGGAGATACGCAGTATTTT	CASSPSTGDTQYF
TRBJ1-2	.	.	TRBV7-2	TGTGCCAGCAGCTTAGGGTCAGGGTATGCAAATGGCTACACCTTC	CASSLGSGYANGYTF
TRBJ2-1	.	.	TRBV29-1	TGCAGCGTTATGTATGGAGAGCAGTTCTTC	CSVMYGEQFF
TRBJ1-2	.	.	TRBV6-2/TRBV6-3	TGTGCCAGCAGTCCACCAGGGAACTATGGCTACACCTTC	CASSPPGNYGYTF
TRBJ1-2	once	.	TRBV10-3	TGTGCCATCAGTGACTCCGCCGGGGGCTACACCTTC	CAISDSAGGYTF
TRBJ2-1	.	.	TRBV2	TGTGCCAGCAGTTTTCAGGGAGGATCTTACAATGAGCAGTTCTTC	CASSFQGGSYNEQFF